This entry lists 23 T cell receptor beta chains sequenced from one sample in a study of shared clonotypes between healthy human individuals. Sequenced by immunoSEQ multiplex PCR; TCRdb stores in-frame clones only, minus some. The sample holds roughly 2 million clones, roughly 95% seen once. Sequencing was carried out using naive CD4+ T cells sorted from blood. Subset described: CD45RA+ positively selected. All receptors come from a man aged 18 to 35 in good health.

The V call is TRBV10-3, the J call TRBJ1-1; D call uncertain. The CDR3 covers 12 residues. In germline, CDR1 is ENHRY, CDR2 SYGVKD. The V end was cut by 7 bases, the J end by 0 bases, with 6 bases between. In DNA form, the CDR3 reads TGTGCCATCAAAGGGATGAACACTGAAGCTTTCTTT. It specifies CAIKGMNTEAFF.

The chain carries TRBV10-3 and TRBJ1-2; 7 bases map to TRBD1. Trimming removed 0 bases from V and 8 bases from J; junction bases left unmatched: 6. The CDR3 loop spans 14 amino acids. Per germline, CDR1 ENHRY and CDR2 SYGVKD. The CDR3 DNA follows: TGTGCCATCAGTGAGTCGAACAGGGGACAGGGCTACACCTTC. It is translated as CAISESNRGQGYTF.

With respect to this clone: The same CDR3 arises from other DNA sequences in this sample as well. The chain has TRBV7-2 and TRBJ2-3; tentative D call: TRBD2 (5 bases). This CDR3 is 14 amino acids long. The V gene lost 1 base and the J gene lost 3 bases, with 8 bases spanning the gap. The germline V gene encodes CDR1 SGHTA and CDR2 FQGNSA. The CDR3 coding sequence is TGTGCCAGCAGCTTAGTCGGGGTTACAGATACGCAGTATTTT. Its translation is CASSLVGVTDTQYF.

As concerns this clone: At the DNA level, this CDR3 is encoded by other sequences in the same sample as well. V gene TRBV6-1 combines with J gene TRBJ2-7; D unresolved. Germline V gene data show CDR1 as MNHNS and CDR2 as SASEGT. V lost 2 bases and J 4 bases, leaving 3 bases between the germline ends. CDR3 length: 11 residues. CDR3 sequence reads: CASSEPYEQYF. CDR3 DNA sequence: TGTGCCAGCAGTGAACCATACGAGCAGTACTTC.

V usage is TRBV28 and J usage is TRBJ1-2; 9 nucleotides agree with TRBD1. The CDR3 is 16 residues long. The V gene end was trimmed by 1 base and the J gene end by 2 bases; junction bases not matched to a gene: 5. Germline CDR1 is MDHEN and CDR2 is SYDVKM. The chain's CDR3 is CASSLLTGGTNYGYTF. The CDR3 DNA follows: TGTGCCAGCAGTTTATTGACAGGGGGGACCAACTATGGCTACACCTTC.

The gene calls are TRBV9 and TRBJ1-1; 8 bases map to TRBD1. Germline CDR1 is SGDLS and CDR2 is YYNGEE. V gave up 3 bases and J gave up 8 bases; unmatched junction bases: 3. This CDR3 region has 12 residues. CDR3 in DNA: TGTGCCAGCAGCGGGACAGGGTTAGAAGCTTTCTTT. Amino acid sequence: CASSGTGLEAFF.

This clone was seen more than once but under ten times. V is TRBV19 and J is TRBJ2-7, with 7 bases lining up with TRBD1. The CDR3 spans 15 residues. V lost 1 base, J lost 2 bases, and 5 bases stayed unmatched. The germline gives CDR1 LNHDA, CDR2 SQIVND (reference sequence). CDR3 residues: CASSIVTGATYEQYF. DNA for the CDR3: TGTGCCAGTAGTATAGTAACAGGGGCGACCTACGAGCAGTACTTC.

CDR3 bases: TGTGCCAGCAGAGCCGTAGCGGGGGGGCCAGATACGCAGTATTTT. Protein: CASRAVAGGPDTQYF. V gene TRBV6-1 combines with J gene TRBJ2-3, with 11 positions matching TRBD2. The CDR3 spans 15 residues. Trimming removed 6 bases from V and 4 bases from J; junction bases left unmatched: 6. Per germline, CDR1 MNHNS and CDR2 SASEGT.

The gene calls are TRBV5-1 and TRBJ2-6, with D hard to call. This CDR3 is built from 15 residues. Per the germline V gene, CDR1 is SGHRS and CDR2 is YFSETQ. V was cut by 2 bases and J by 4 bases, with 10 bases left in between. The DNA of the CDR3 is TGCGCCAGCAGCTTACGACACGACGGGGCCAACGTCCTGACTTTC. Its translation is CASSLRHDGANVLTF.

The chain recombines TRBV29-1 with TRBJ1-1, with D tentatively TRBD1 (5 bases). V gave up 1 base and J gave up 4 bases, with 13 bases separating them. This CDR3 is built from 14 residues. Germline V CDR1 and CDR2: SQVTM, ANQGSEA. The CDR3 DNA is TGCAGCGTTGAAGGGGGCTGGGAGGGCACTGAAGCTTTCTTT. Protein product: CSVEGGWEGTEAFF.

This chain links TRBV18 with TRBJ1-3, with unresolved D. Looked up from germline, CDR1 is KGHSH and CDR2 is LQKENI. Trimming stripped 1 base from V and 0 bases from J, with 13 bases between. The CDR3 totals 17 residues. CDR3 sequence reads: CASSPLGGEVSGNTIYF. CDR3 DNA sequence: TGTGCCAGCTCACCACTGGGCGGGGAAGTCTCTGGAAACACCATATATTTT.

V is TRBV6-4 and J is TRBJ2-7; the D call may be TRBD1 or TRBD2 (5 bases each). The CDR3 runs to 16 residues. V was pared by 0 bases and J by 2 bases, with 14 bases between. Germline-derived CDR1 and CDR2 are MRHNA and SNTAGT. The CDR3 loop reads CASSDSPGTETYEQYF. The CDR3 DNA follows: TGTGCCAGCAGTGACTCACCCGGGACGGAGACCTACGAGCAGTACTTC.

J is TRBJ1-6 and V is TRBV30, with D perhaps matching TRBD1 (6 bases). The CDR3 totals 14 residues. Germline CDR1 GTSNPN, CDR2 SVGIG (reference sequence). Trimming shortened V by 8 bases and J by 5 bases, and 16 bases separated the two germline ends. The CDR3 nucleotides are TGTGCCCTGGCGGGGACATCCAATAATTCACCCCTCCACTTT. This gives the protein CALAGTSNNSPLHF.

This chain connects TRBV6-5 to TRBJ1-6, with TRBD1 as a possible D gene (6 bases). In germline, CDR1 is MNHEY, CDR2 SVGAGI. This CDR3 has 15 residues. Trimming took 4 bases from V and 10 from J, leaving 17 bases between them. CDR3 protein: CASSLGQKLRSPLHF. CDR3 in DNA: TGTGCCAGCAGTTTAGGACAGAAACTAAGATCACCCCTCCACTTT.

On this clone: This sample includes further DNA sequences coding for the same CDR3. The chain couples TRBV5-1 to TRBJ2-1; 11 bases align to TRBD2. Looked up from germline, CDR1 is SGHRS and CDR2 is YFSETQ. The CDR3 has 14 residues. V lost 8 bases to trimming and J lost 5 bases; unmatched junction nucleotides: 6. This CDR3 reads CASSLAGGNNEQFF. CDR3 nucleotide sequence: TGCGCCAGTTCCCTAGCGGGGGGAAACAATGAGCAGTTCTTC.

V and J are TRBV9 and TRBJ1-6; 9 bases fit TRBD1. The CDR3 consists of 16 residues. Trimming removed 4 bases from V and 7 bases from J; junction bases left unmatched: 9. CDR1 is SGDLS and CDR2 is YYNGEE in the germline V gene. The CDR3, as DNA: TGTGCCAGCAGCAGGGGGACAGGGATGAAGAATTCACCCCTCCACTTT. This codes for CASSRGTGMKNSPLHF.

Regarding this clone: Other DNA sequences from this sample encode an identical CDR3 as well. This chain joins TRBV6-5 and TRBJ1-1; 7 bases match TRBD1. Germline loops: CDR1 MNHEY, CDR2 SVGAGI. V lost 6 bases and J lost 5; bases outside the gene matches: 6. CDR3 length: 13 amino acids. CDR3: CASRRTGATEAFF. The CDR3 DNA reads TGTGCCAGCAGACGCACAGGGGCGACTGAAGCTTTCTTT.

The chain is built from TRBV7-2 and TRBJ2-7; D not certain. CDR3 length equals 14 residues. Germline CDR1 is SGHTA and CDR2 is FQGNSA. V dropped 5 bases and J dropped 2 bases, with 13 bases sitting between them. The CDR3 DNA is TGTGCCAGCAGCGCGAGTAGTGGGCCCTACGAGCAGTACTTC. Amino acids: CASSASSGPYEQYF.

V gene TRBV6-1 combines with J gene TRBJ1-5; D unresolved. Deletions cut 1 base from V and 1 base from J, with 14 bases between. The CDR3 loop spans 17 amino acids. Germline V gives CDR1 MNHNS, CDR2 SASEGT. The CDR3 nucleotides are TGTGCCAGCAGTGAAGTTTGGGGAATCACGAGCAATCAGCCCCAGCATTTT. The encoded protein is CASSEVWGITSNQPQHF.

The chain links TRBV6-5 to TRBJ2-5, with 11 bases that match TRBD1. From germline, CDR1 is MNHEY and CDR2 SVGAGI. This CDR3 region has 12 residues. V shed 4 bases, J shed 14 bases, and the junction held 6 bases outside the gene matches. CDR3 nucleotide sequence: TGTGCCAGCAGTTCCGGACAGGGGGCCTCCTACTTC. It translates to CASSSGQGASYF.

The chain employs TRBV30 and TRBJ2-5; D gene unclear. The V gene lost 0 bases and the J gene lost 1 base, with 12 bases spanning the gap. The CDR3 has 15 residues. Germline V lookup: CDR1 GTSNPN, CDR2 SVGIG (reference sequence). CDR3 bases: TGTGCCTGGAGTGTACTATTGGGGATCCAAGAGACCCAGTACTTC. Its protein is CAWSVLLGIQETQYF.

The chain joins TRBV6-5 to TRBJ1-1; 7 nucleotides line up with TRBD1. The junction had 14 bases not matched to a gene; V was cut back by 2 bases and J by 8 bases. CDR1 and CDR2 from the germline V gene are MNHEY and SVGAGI. This CDR3 contains 16 residues. The CDR3 sequence: CASSYLDRAPRGEAFF. CDR3 bases: TGTGCCAGCAGTTACCTCGACAGGGCCCCACGAGGGGAAGCTTTCTTT.

This clone was found once. Other nucleotide sequences from this sample produce the same CDR3. The chain uses TRBV7-9 and TRBJ2-7, with D uncertain. This CDR3 is built from 13 residues. With 1 base removed from V and 3 bases from J, the gap between germline ends came to 7 bases. CDR1 and CDR2 from the germline V gene are SEHNR and FQNEAQ (reference sequence). DNA of the CDR3: TGTGCCAGCAGCTTAGTCCAGAGCTACGAGCAGTACTTC. Encoded protein: CASSLVQSYEQYF.